This T cell receptor beta chain was sequenced for a study of beta chain features in type 1 diabetes. Overall study findings and caveats: Patients and controls would share equally any PCR tilt toward shorter templates. In type 1 diabetes patients, VDJ junctions had fewer insertions; deletions at these junctions were more frequent. Sequencing used cDNA, and cells with high TCR expression could therefore be over-represented.

CD4+ naive, central memory, regulatory and stem cell-like memory cells were sorted via CD45RO/CCR7/CD25/CD127/CD95/CD27. Germline V gives CDR1 SNHLY, CDR2 FYNNEI. CDR3 size: 12 residues. V was cut by 7 bases and J by 2 bases, with 9 bases left in between. This clone was detected ten times or more. Its specificity is unknown. Sequencing targeted expressed TCRB transcripts, as all isolated RNA had been reverse transcribed. Only in-frame clones appear in the TCRdb table, and some are missing; sequencing was by immunoSEQ multiplex PCR. The sample holds more than 120,000 clones, 10% seen once. This chain links TRBV2 with TRBJ2-7; no reliable D call. The receptor was isolated from a man in his late teens or twenties in good health. Material for sequencing was naive CD4+ T cells from blood. CDR3 nucleotide sequence: TGTGCCAGCACCGCGGAAGCCTACGAGCAGTACTTC. This sequence encodes CASTAEAYEQYF.